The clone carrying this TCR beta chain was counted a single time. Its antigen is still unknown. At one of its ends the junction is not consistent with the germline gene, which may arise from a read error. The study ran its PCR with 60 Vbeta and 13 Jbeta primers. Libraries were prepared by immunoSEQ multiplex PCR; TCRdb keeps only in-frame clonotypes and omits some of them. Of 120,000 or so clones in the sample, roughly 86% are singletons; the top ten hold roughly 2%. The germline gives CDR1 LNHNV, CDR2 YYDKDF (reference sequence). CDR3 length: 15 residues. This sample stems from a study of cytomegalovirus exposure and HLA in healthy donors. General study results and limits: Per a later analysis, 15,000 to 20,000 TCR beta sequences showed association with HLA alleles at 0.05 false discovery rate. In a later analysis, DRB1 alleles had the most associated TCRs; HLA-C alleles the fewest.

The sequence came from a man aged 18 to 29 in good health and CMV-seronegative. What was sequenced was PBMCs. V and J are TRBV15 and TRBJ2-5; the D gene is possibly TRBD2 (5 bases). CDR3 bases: TGTGCCACCAGCCAGGCCCTTTGGGAGTGGGAGATCCAGTACTTC. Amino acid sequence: CATSQALWEWEIQYF.